The 30 T cell receptor beta chains below all came from one sample that was sequenced in a study of cytomegalovirus exposure and HLA in healthy donors. Amplification used 60 Vbeta primers and 13 Jbeta primers. This table comes from immunoSEQ multiplex PCR, and its TCRdb copy is limited to in-frame clones, with some not included. This sample carries under 250,000 clones, around 81% of them seen once, and the ten largest clones take 10% to 13%. What was sequenced was PBMCs. Receptor source: a woman between 45 and 65 years old in good health and CMV-seropositive.

V and J are TRBV5-1 and TRBJ1-4, with D unresolved. From germline, CDR1 is SGHRS and CDR2 YFSETQ. V was cut by 4 bases and J by 4 bases, with 5 bases left in between. The length of the CDR3 is 12 residues. The CDR3 nucleotides read TGCGCCAGCAGCAGTAGTAATGAAAAACTGTTTTTT. Protein sequence: CASSSSNEKLFF.

V gene TRBV5-4 combines with J gene TRBJ2-5; TRBD1 aligns across 7 bases. The CDR3 consists of 14 residues. V lost 4 bases and J lost 2; bases outside the gene matches: 5. Germline CDR1 and CDR2: SGHNT and YYREEE (reference sequence). The CDR3 DNA sequence: TGTGCCAGCAGCATAAGGGACAGACAAGAGACCCAGTACTTC. Protein product: CASSIRDRQETQYF. The whole variable domain, remainder taken from reference TRBV5-4 and TRBJ2-5, is ETGVTQSPTHLIKTRGQQVTLRCSSQSGHNTVSWYQQALGQGPQFIFQYYREEENGRGNFPPRFSGLQFPNYSSELNVNALELDDSALYLCASSIRDRQETQYFGPGTRLLVL.

The chain couples TRBV5-1 to TRBJ1-6; D uncertain. V lost 3 bases to trimming and J lost 3 bases, with 10 bases between them. CDR3 length: 15 amino acids. Germline V CDR1 and CDR2: SGHRS, YFSETQ. The CDR3 here is CASSSRVSYNSPLHF. As DNA, the CDR3 is TGCGCCAGCAGCTCACGGGTCAGCTATAATTCACCCCTCCACTTT.

This clone showed up just once. The CDR3 DNA reads as TGTGCCAGTAGTTCCCCGGCCGGGACAGGGAAGGATACGCAGTATTTT. Residues: CASSSPAGTGKDTQYF. V and J are TRBV19 and TRBJ2-3; 9 bases map to TRBD1. Germline V gene sequence: CDR1 LNHDA, CDR2 SQIVND (reference sequence). The CDR3 contains 16 residues. The ends lost 5 bases at V and 6 bases at J; junction bases unmatched: 12.

V usage is TRBV5-1 and J usage is TRBJ2-5; no firm D call. Trimming shortened V by 0 bases and J by 4 bases, and 7 bases separated the two germline ends. Germline V CDR1 and CDR2: SGHRS, YFSETQ. The CDR3 runs to 13 residues. The CDR3 bases are TGCGCCAGCAGCTTGGTTGGCAGAGAGACCCAGTACTTC. Protein sequence: CASSLVGRETQYF.

The chain is built from TRBV18 and TRBJ2-5; TRBD1 matches 11 bases. Germline V gives CDR1 KGHSH, CDR2 LQKENI. V was pared by 3 bases and J by 3 bases, with 3 bases of the junction left unmatched. The CDR3 contains 15 residues. DNA of the CDR3: TGTGCCAGCTCACCCGGGACAGGGGGTGAAGAGACCCAGTACTTC. Protein sequence: CASSPGTGGEETQYF.

The V gene is TRBV14, the J gene TRBJ2-5; TRBD1 matches at 7 bases. With V trimmed by 4 bases and J by 2 bases, 10 bases remained unmatched. This CDR3 is 16 amino acids long. The germline V gene encodes CDR1 SGHDN and CDR2 FVKESK. This CDR3 reads CASSLTDRDEQETQYF. CDR3 nucleotide sequence: TGTGCCAGCAGCCTCACTGACAGGGACGAGCAAGAGACCCAGTACTTC.

This rearrangement joins TRBV28 to TRBJ1-6; D unresolved. The germline gives CDR1 MDHEN, CDR2 SYDVKM. The CDR3 has 15 residues. Trimming cost V 3 bases and J 7 bases, with 13 bases left between them. The CDR3 loop reads CASSFRQARNSPLHF. The CDR3 coding sequence is TGTGCCAGCAGTTTCCGCCAGGCTCGAAATTCACCCCTCCACTTT. The full variable domain, in which reference TRBV28 and TRBJ1-6 provide the parts outside the CDR3, is DVKVTQSSRYLVKRTGEKVFLECVQDMDHENMFWYRQDPGLGLRLIYFSYDVKMKEKGDIPEGYSVSREKKERFSLILESASTNQTSMYLCASSFRQARNSPLHFGNGTRLTVT.

The chain combines TRBV6-5 with TRBJ2-7, with TRBD1 as a possible D gene (6 bases). Per germline, CDR1 MNHEY and CDR2 SVGAGI. The CDR3 is 14 amino acids. With 10 bases removed from V and 1 base from J, the gap between germline ends came to 17 bases. The CDR3 DNA is TGTGCCACTAGACAGGACCTCGTATCCTACGAGCAGTACTTC. Protein product: CATRQDLVSYEQYF.

This chain connects TRBV10-2 to TRBJ1-1, with 8 bases lining up with TRBD1. The CDR3 extends over 16 amino acids. The J segment lost 2 bases and the V segment lost 9 bases, leaving 14 bases of the junction unmatched. CDR1 is WSHSY and CDR2 is SAAADI in the germline V gene. DNA of the CDR3: TGCGCCAGTCTGACCCCTTGGGCAGGGGGCAACACTGAAGCTTTCTTT. Translation: CASLTPWAGGNTEAFF.

The chain couples TRBV10-2 to TRBJ1-4; D possibly corresponds to TRBD1 (5 bases). Germline assignment: CDR1 WSHSY and CDR2 SAAADI. This CDR3 is 17 amino acids long. Trimming took off 2 bases at V and 3 bases at J, with 16 bases between the two ends. CDR3 protein: CASSEASPGGANEKLFF. The DNA of the CDR3 is TGCGCCAGCAGTGAGGCCTCGCCCGGGGGGGCTAATGAAAAACTGTTTTTT.

J is TRBJ1-1 and V is TRBV6-6; 8 bases agree with TRBD1. This CDR3 is 14 amino acids long. V lost 4 bases to trimming and J lost 5 bases; unmatched junction nucleotides: 6. CDR1 MNHNY and CDR2 SVGAGI come from the germline V gene (reference sequence). CDR3 in DNA: TGTGCCAGCAGTTCATGGGACAGGCGAACTGAAGCTTTCTTT. Its protein is CASSSWDRRTEAFF.

The rearrangement joins TRBV5-1 to TRBJ1-4; possibly TRBD1 for D (6 bases). Trimming removed 4 bases from V and 0 bases from J, with 13 bases in between. This CDR3 spans 16 amino acids. The germline V gene has CDR1 SGHRS and CDR2 YFSETQ. CDR3 sequence: CASSTRQAATNEKLFF. CDR3 nucleotides: TGCGCCAGCAGCACCCGACAGGCTGCAACTAATGAAAAACTGTTTTTT.

This chain uses TRBV6-1 with TRBJ1-1, with unresolved D. Germline-derived CDR1 and CDR2 are MNHNS and SASEGT. Trimming left V 8 bases short and J 5 bases short, with 15 bases between. The CDR3 consists of 13 residues. Here the CDR3 DNA reads TGTGCCAGCCGGCGGGGTGGAGAAACTGAAGCTTTCTTT. Translation: CASRRGGETEAFF.

The chain carries TRBV29-1 and TRBJ1-2, with D possibly matching TRBD1 (5 bases). The germline gives CDR1 SQVTM, CDR2 ANQGSEA. The CDR3 covers 11 residues. V lost 7 bases and J lost 2, with 8 bases in between. The CDR3 loop reads CSDDSNYGYTF. The CDR3 DNA is TGCAGCGACGACAGCAACTATGGCTACACCTTC. Looking up the rest from reference TRBV29-1 and TRBJ1-2 gives the full variable domain: SAVISQKPSRDICQRGTSLTIQCQVDSQVTMMFWYRQQPGQSLTLIATANQGSEATYESGFVIDKFPISRPNLTFSTLTVSNMSPEDSSIYLCSDDSNYGYTFGSGTRLTVV.

The CDR3 protein is CAIGGTGELGYTF. CDR3 sequence (DNA): TGTGCCATCGGTGGGACAGGGGAGTTGGGCTACACCTTC. The chain links TRBV10-3 to TRBJ1-2, with 10 bases aligning to TRBD1. Germline V gives CDR1 ENHRY, CDR2 SYGVKD. Losses at the gene ends were 8 bases for V and 8 bases for J; bases not matched to a gene: 8. This CDR3 contains 13 residues.

In its sample, this clone was seen once. The rearrangement links TRBV25-1 to TRBJ1-4; the match to TRBD1 covers 7 bases. This CDR3 has 17 residues. Germline CDR1 and CDR2: MGHDK and SYGVNS. J lost 5 bases, V lost 3 bases, and 12 bases had no gene match. This CDR3 reads CASSDYLRQGGNEKLFF. The CDR3 nucleotides are TGTGCCAGCAGTGACTACCTAAGACAGGGCGGGAATGAAAAACTGTTTTTT.

The V call is TRBV27, the J call TRBJ2-5; D remains unclear. The CDR3 has 11 residues. Germline CDR1 reads MNHEY; CDR2 reads SMNVEV (reference sequence). V lost 7 bases to trimming and J lost 5 bases, with 8 bases between them. The CDR3 loop is CASTPRETQYF. DNA of the CDR3: TGTGCCAGCACCCCCCGGGAGACCCAGTACTTC.

This clone was seen only once. The rearrangement links TRBV19 to TRBJ1-5, with TRBD1 matching over 9 bases. V lost 2 bases and J lost 6; bases outside the gene matches: 8. CDR3 size: 16 residues. From germline, CDR1 is LNHDA and CDR2 SQIVND (reference sequence). The CDR3 sequence: CASSITRQGVGQPQHF. The DNA of the CDR3 is TGTGCCAGTAGTATAACGAGACAGGGGGTTGGTCAGCCCCAGCATTTT.

The chain combines TRBV6-6 with TRBJ1-4, with TRBD1 matching over 9 bases. There are 14 residues in the CDR3. V lost 8 bases to trimming and J lost 6 bases; unmatched junction nucleotides: 7. Germline CDR1 reads MNHNY; CDR2 reads SVGAGI (reference sequence). The CDR3 protein is CASGSRDRDEKLFF. CDR3 bases: TGTGCCAGCGGGAGCCGGGACAGGGATGAAAAACTGTTTTTT.

V is TRBV29-1 and J is TRBJ1-2, with D perhaps TRBD1 (6 bases). CDR3 length: 11 residues. Trimming left V 6 bases short and J 8 bases short, with 13 bases between. The germline CDR1 and CDR2 sequences are SQVTM and ANQGSEA. CDR3 sequence reads: CSVGRGGGYTF. The CDR3, as DNA: TGCAGCGTCGGGAGGGGGGGAGGCTACACCTTC.

The chain is built from TRBV27 and TRBJ1-6, with TRBD1 as a possible D gene (5 bases). The CDR3 spans 11 residues. Germline V lookup: CDR1 MNHEY, CDR2 SMNVEV (reference sequence). The CDR3 loop reads CATGHNSPLHF. Here the CDR3 DNA reads TGTGCTACAGGCCATAATTCACCCCTCCACTTT.

The V call is TRBV4-1, the J call TRBJ2-3; unclear D gene. The V and J ends lost 6 bases and 6 bases respectively, with 19 bases between them. Germline assignment: CDR1 MGHRA and CDR2 YSYEKL. The CDR3 has 15 amino acids. The CDR3 reads CASRQTGDAVDTQYF. CDR3 bases: TGCGCCAGCAGGCAAACGGGTGACGCTGTGGATACGCAGTATTTT.

V usage is TRBV5-1 and J usage is TRBJ2-3; the match to TRBD2 covers 8 bases. Germline V lookup: CDR1 SGHRS, CDR2 YFSETQ. V shed 6 bases and J 0 bases; nucleotides not matched to a gene: 12. The CDR3 is 17 amino acids. CDR3 in DNA: TGCGCCAGCAACCTCCGCAGCGGGGGATTTAGCACAGATACGCAGTATTTT. It is translated as CASNLRSGGFSTDTQYF.

DNA of the CDR3: TGTGCCAGCAGCCCCCCCCCGGGACAGGTTGTCGAGCAGTACTTC. Its translation: CASSPPPGQVVEQYF. The chain links TRBV7-2 to TRBJ2-7, with TRBD1 matching 8 bases. CDR1 and CDR2 from the germline V gene are SGHTA and FQGNSA. V shed 5 bases and J 6 bases; nucleotides not matched to a gene: 12. This CDR3 contains 15 residues.

The chain is built from TRBV29-1 and TRBJ2-3; D possibly corresponds to TRBD1 (5 bases). V was trimmed by 0 bases and J by 7 bases, leaving 8 bases between them. The CDR3 is 12 residues long. The V gene's germline CDR1 is SQVTM and CDR2 ANQGSEA. The CDR3 nucleotides read TGCAGCGTTGAAGACTACAGGCATACGCAGTATTTT. Protein: CSVEDYRHTQYF.

Sample share makes this clone large. The chain has TRBV4-3 and TRBJ2-6; perhaps TRBD1 as D (6 bases). CDR3 size: 16 residues. CDR1 is LGHNA and CDR2 is YSLEER in the germline V gene. V lost 0 bases and J 0 bases, leaving 6 bases between the germline ends. The CDR3 reads CASSQETGSGANVLTF. DNA of the CDR3: TGCGCCAGCAGCCAAGAGACAGGCTCTGGGGCCAACGTCCTGACTTTC.

V gene TRBV6-5 combines with J gene TRBJ1-2, with a tentative D call TRBD1 (5 bases). The CDR3 extends over 14 amino acids. Germline-derived CDR1 and CDR2 are MNHEY and SVGAGI. With 7 bases removed from V and 11 bases from J, the gap between germline ends came to 23 bases. For the CDR3, the DNA is TGTGCCAGCACCGACAGCTCAAGCGCACTGTGGTACACCTTC. Protein product: CASTDSSSALWYTF.

The J gene is TRBJ2-1, the V gene TRBV6-6, with 9 positions matching TRBD1. Germline CDR1 MNHNY, CDR2 SVGAGI (reference sequence). CDR3 length equals 14 residues. Trimming cost V 9 bases and J 5 bases; bases outside gene matches: 8. The CDR3 DNA reads TGTGCCAGTAAAACAGGGGGCCCCGACAATGAGCAGTTCTTC. Encoded protein: CASKTGGPDNEQFF.

The chain carries TRBV28 and TRBJ2-7, with 11 bases aligning to TRBD2. Germline assignment: CDR1 MDHEN and CDR2 SYDVKM. The CDR3 sequence is 15 residues long. The trim removed 3 bases at V and 4 bases at J, leaving 5 bases unmatched. The CDR3 reads CASSLSTSGVYEQYF. CDR3 DNA: TGTGCCAGCAGTTTGTCGACTAGCGGGGTATACGAGCAGTACTTC.